This T cell receptor beta chain was sequenced for a study of graft-versus-host responses after intestinal transplantation. Study-wide points: The presence of high graft-versus-host to host-versus-graft clonal ratios in allografts characterized patients with graft-donor T cell macrochimerism. The authors found GvH clones in recipient marrow, some appearing first in ileum or blood. Early declines in HvG clones that occurred post-transplant were associated with peak circulating GvH clone levels.

TCRdb's copy holds only in-frame clones and misses some; the assay was immunoSEQ multiplex PCR. The sample lists around 97,000 clones, about 89% occurring once. On this clone itself: No antigen is known for it.

Germline V lookup: CDR1 LGHNA, CDR2 YNFKEQ. CDR3 length: 18 amino acids. V lost 6 bases to trimming and J lost 4 bases; unmatched junction nucleotides: 19. This clonotype originated in a human donor who received an intestinal transplant. Here the sequenced sample was unstimulated CD8+ T cells sorted from spleen or lymph node cells, taken before intestinal transplant. The V gene is TRBV4-2, the J gene TRBJ2-7; the match to TRBD1 covers 9 bases. CDR3 bases: TGTGCCAGCAGTCCCGAATCAATGGGGGACAGGGCTGTGTACGAGCAGTACTTC. Protein sequence: CASSPESMGDRAVYEQYF.